The present entry profiles one TCR beta chain with its context. This receptor's antigen is unknown. Within one base of it there is no much larger clone, and no base qualities were kept. The trim is 6 bases for V and 5 bases for J, with a gap of 17 bases between the germline ends. Counted from cysteine to phenylalanine, this CDR3 has 14 amino acids. Kept here is only the CDR3 DNA, which spans 42 bases and is read in frame from base 1. The germline V gene gives CDR1 as SGHRS and CDR2 as YFSETQ. The data stem from a study of early T cells in non-severe SARS-CoV-2 infection (dated by TCRdb to about 2021). About the full investigation: TCR sequencing used bulk RNA from unsorted whole blood, so alpha and beta chains could not be paired. What the work shows at the level of the full study, not this receptor alone: Matching against VDJdb was skewed toward anti-spike CD8 responses, likely underestimated virus-specific expansions, and missed private and CD4 specificities.

This was a case-control study nested in a cohort of healthcare workers in London, UK, who had nasopharyngeal swab PCR tests and blood samples taken every week. Healthcare workers were recruited between 23 and 31 March 2020, during the week of the UK lockdown, and were followed weekly for up to roughly 15 weeks. Library preparation used 5' RACE. For sequencing, a NextSeq 500 was employed. The TCR library protocol attached unique molecular identifiers to individual cDNA molecules to correct for sequencing error and PCR bias. Both TCR alpha and beta chains were sequenced, and tight co-correlation was observed between alpha and beta sequence abundances in each sample. The original pipeline was this. Decombinator V4 was used to perform V gene, J gene and CDR3 annotation of TCR sequences. TCRs were defined as expanded if a significant change between any two time points was detected under a Poisson model with p below 0.0001. TCR abundances were normalised to the total number of TCRs sequenced in each sample and reported as counts per million. TRAV1-2 paired with TRAJ12, TRAJ20 or TRAJ33 defined MAIT TCRs, while TRAV10 paired with TRAJ18 defined iNKT TCRs. A search of VDJdb, accessed on 1 November 2021, was run for TCRs annotated to CMV, EBV and SARS-CoV-2, with TCRs annotated for multiple antigens excluded. TCRdb took the public reads, trimmed them with fastp at Q25, ran MiXCR for clone calling and kept in-frame beta chains. Under each unique CDR3 protein, matching rows form one entry showing the most common genes and DNA. The V and J calls were determined by TCRdb, not by the authors. The sample table records around 99,000 distinct CDR3 sequences; 11% of these occur just once. The top ten clonotypes cover about 8% of the sample.

Input material: whole blood. The chain is made from TRBV5-1 and TRBJ1-1; the best D guess is TRBD1, with 5 bases matching. The sequence was obtained from an adult who was a healthcare worker with PCR-confirmed SARS-CoV-2 infection or an uninfected control (not recorded which). The CDR3 sequence is CASNSYRGGTEAFF. The DNA is TGCGCCAGCAATTCTTATAGGGGAGGTACTGAAGCTTTCTTT.